The present T cell receptor (beta chain) was sequenced within a study of T cells expressing NK-cell markers. Study-level background: Just one sequenced donor of eight was HCMV-seronegative, while seven were seropositive.

As concerns this clonotype: Its antigen is not identified.

As the method of synthesis, 5'RACE template switching with UMIs yielded TCR beta cDNA. Following a re-call of the 5' RACE reads, TCRdb has one entry per CDR3 protein and lacks DNA. The sample's table shows a few hundred thousand distinct CDR3 sequences. Study conclusions and caveats: Dominant NKG2C+ clonotypes made up roughly 1.0-7.0% of CD8+ T cells in roughly 6 donors. In a handful of donors, dominant clonotypes made up 28.3-60.1% of CD3+CD56-NKG2C+ cells.

This clonotype was sampled from a man aged 18 to 69 in good health. The sample was blood T cells: a sorted CD56 or NKG2C T cell subset, CD4+ or CD8+ T cells, or bulk PBMC T cells (not recorded which).

The CDR3 sequence is CASKTKGWRTEAFF. V usage is TRBV6-1 and J usage is TRBJ1-1; the TCRdb call, TRBD1, lacks DNA for checking. The CDR3 sequence is 14 residues long. The V gene's germline CDR1 is MNHNS and CDR2 SASEGT.